These T cell receptor beta chains were read from a single sample in a study of blood T cells in healthy people across ages. TCRdb called the 5' RACE reads again in MiXCR, with one record for every CDR3 protein. The top ten clones hold around 2.1% of a sample with 1.5 million to 2 million distinct CDR3 sequences, around 48% of them seen once. Material: blood. The receptors were sampled from a woman in her forties in good health. Both conserved end residues are part of each CDR3. D genes are given only for firm matches. Clone sizes are given selectively: once, few, many, or a class where the clone is expanded.

CDR3aa | CDR3nt | j_gene | d_gene | v_gene | abundance
CASSHLTGSITDTQYF | TGTGCCAGCAGTCACCTGACAGGGAGCATTACAGATACGCAGTATTTT | TRBJ2-3 | TRBD1 | TRBV6-2/TRBV6-3 | .
CASRVGQGYNYGYTF | TGTGCCAGCAGAGTAGGACAGGGGTATAACTATGGCTACACCTTC | TRBJ1-2 | TRBD1 | TRBV28 | once
CASSQGAENIQYF | TGCGCCAGCAGCCAAGGTGCCGAAAACATTCAGTACTTC | TRBJ2-4 | . | TRBV4-1 | .
CASSLTLAGANEQFF | TGTGCCAGCAGCTTAACACTAGCGGGGGCTAATGAGCAGTTCTTC | TRBJ2-1 | TRBD2 | TRBV7-2 | .
CASEGGGATDTQYF | TGTGCCAGCGAGGGCGGGGGGGCTACAGATACGCAGTATTTT | TRBJ2-3 | TRBD2 | TRBV27 | .
CASSSMDRVGVQYF | TGTGCCAGCAGCTCCATGGACAGGGTGGGCGTGCAGTACTTC | TRBJ2-5 | TRBD1 | TRBV7-2 | .
CASSPGGGPQHF | TGTGCCAGCAGCCCGGGGGGAGGGCCCCAGCATTTT | TRBJ1-5 | . | TRBV3-1 | few
CASSPTKGHYSGANVLTF | TGTGCCAGCTCACCGACGAAAGGGCACTACTCTGGGGCCAACGTCCTGACTTTC | TRBJ2-6 | . | TRBV18 | few
CACSPGRYEQYF | TGTGCCTGCAGCCCAGGACGCTACGAGCAGTACTTC | TRBJ2-7 | . | TRBV7-2 | .
CASSEGAIYGYTF | TGTGCCAGCAGTGAAGGGGCCATCTATGGCTACACCTTC | TRBJ1-2 | . | TRBV6-1 | .
CASSEAGSASYEQYF | TGTGCCAGCAGTGAAGCAGGTTCGGCCTCCTACGAGCAGTACTTC | TRBJ2-7 | . | TRBV2 | .
CASSQEGLASGGYNEQFF | TGCGCCAGCAGCCAAGAGGGTCTGGCTAGCGGGGGTTACAATGAGCAGTTCTTC | TRBJ2-1 | TRBD2 | TRBV4-3 | .
CASSPDWDRAKQYF | TGTGCCAGCAGCCCCGATTGGGACAGGGCAAAGCAGTACTTC | TRBJ2-7 | TRBD1 | TRBV7-9 | few
CVSSQQDSNSYNEQFF | TGCGTCAGCAGCCAACAAGACAGTAACTCCTACAATGAGCAGTTCTTC | TRBJ2-1 | . | TRBV4-3 | .
CSANTNYGYTF | TGCAGTGCTAACACAAACTATGGCTACACCTTC | TRBJ1-2 | . | TRBV20-1 | .
CASSSLRDLQETQYF | TGTGCCAGCAGTTCGTTACGGGACCTCCAAGAGACCCAGTACTTC | TRBJ2-5 | . | TRBV12-3/TRBV12-4 | few
CASSLAPASPTQYF | TGTGCCAGCAGCTTAGCGCCTGCGAGCCCTACGCAGTATTTT | TRBJ2-3 | . | TRBV7-2 | .
CSAIGRGEKLFF | TGCAGTGCTATCGGCAGGGGTGAAAAACTGTTTTTT | TRBJ1-4 | . | TRBV20-1 | .
CASSFSTRDRGPTRGNSPLHF | TGTGCCAGCAGTTTTTCGACCCGGGACAGAGGACCAACCCGAGGCAATTCACCCCTCCACTTT | TRBJ1-6 | TRBD1 | TRBV27 | .
CASSYIQGEQYF | TGTGCCAGCAGTTATATCCAGGGCGAGCAGTACTTC | TRBJ2-7 | . | TRBV6-2/TRBV6-3 | .
CASSQVTPRDYGYTF | TGCGCCAGCAGCCAAGTTACCCCCCGGGACTATGGCTACACCTTC | TRBJ1-2 | . | TRBV4-1 | .
CASSSTRVGGDRDTQYF | TGTGCCAGCAGCTCAACCCGAGTGGGGGGGGATCGCGATACGCAGTATTTT | TRBJ2-3 | TRBD2 | TRBV7-9 | .
CASSFSSRGDEKLFF | TGTGCCAGCAGTTTCTCGTCCAGAGGGGATGAAAAACTGTTTTTT | TRBJ1-4 | . | TRBV28 | few
CASSKQYTGTGGLRETQYF | TGTGCCAGCAGCAAACAATACACCGGGACAGGGGGCCTCAGGGAGACCCAGTACTTC | TRBJ2-5 | TRBD1 | TRBV7-2 | few
CSARVGFSYEQYF | TGCAGTGCTAGAGTCGGGTTTTCCTACGAGCAGTACTTC | TRBJ2-7 | . | TRBV20-1 | .
CSAGDRDARQETQYF | TGCAGTGCGGGGGACCGGGACGCTAGACAAGAGACCCAGTACTTC | TRBJ2-5 | . | TRBV20-1 | .
CVSQGQYNEQYF | TGTGTCAGCCAAGGACAGTACAATGAGCAGTACTTC | TRBJ2-5 | . | TRBV28 | .
CASSQEEARTGGVAANEQFF | TGTGCCAGCAGCCAAGAAGAGGCTAGGACAGGGGGTGTAGCGGCGAATGAGCAGTTCTTC | TRBJ2-1 | TRBD1 | TRBV4-2 | .
CASSGAGYQGTQYF | TGTGCCAGCAGCGGCGCGGGCTACCAAGGGACCCAGTACTTC | TRBJ2-5 | . | TRBV7-9 | .
CASSLKGGNNQPQHF | TGTGCCAGCAGCTTAAAGGGGGGTAACAATCAGCCCCAGCATTTT | TRBJ1-5 | . | TRBV7-2 | .
CASQVVSETQYF | TGTGCCAGCCAAGTAGTTTCGGAGACCCAGTACTTC | TRBJ2-5 | . | TRBV2 | .
CASSQDPGRDEQYF | TGCGCCAGCAGCCAAGATCCCGGGAGGGATGAGCAGTACTTC | TRBJ2-7 | TRBD2 | TRBV4-1 | .
CSASTRLGEVTDTQYF | TGCAGTGCTAGCACCAGACTAGGGGAGGTCACAGATACGCAGTATTTT | TRBJ2-3 | . | TRBV20-1 | .
CSAAGGAYTGELFF | TGCAGCGCTGCAGGAGGGGCCTACACCGGGGAGCTGTTTTTT | TRBJ2-2 | . | TRBV29-1 | .
CASCLASGGKTQYF | TGTGCCAGCTGCTTAGCGTCAGGGGGAAAGACCCAGTACTTC | TRBJ2-5 | TRBD1 | TRBV7-2 | .
CASSPLRSSGANVLTF | TGTGCCAGCAGCCCCCTAAGGAGCTCTGGGGCCAACGTCCTGACTTTC | TRBJ2-6 | . | TRBV7-8 | few
CSAVSSRPGQPQHF | TGCAGTGCTGTCTCGAGTAGGCCTGGGCAGCCCCAGCATTTT | TRBJ1-5 | . | TRBV20-1 | .
CASSQSEFYNEQFF | TGTGCCAGCAGCCAATCGGAATTTTACAATGAGCAGTTCTTC | TRBJ2-1 | . | TRBV14 | .
CASSSRSQGRNTEAFF | TGTGCCAGCAGTTCGCGATCTCAGGGACGGAACACTGAAGCTTTCTTT | TRBJ1-1 | . | TRBV6-5 | once
CASSYHLTGEQYF | TGTGCCAGCAGTTACCACCTTACGGGCGAGCAGTACTTC | TRBJ2-7 | . | TRBV6-2/TRBV6-3 | .
CASSLGTDKHF | TGTGCCAGCAGCTTAGGTACAGATAAGCATTTT | TRBJ1-5 | . | TRBV7-9 | few
CSAIPSWQNEQFF | TGCAGTGCCATTCCTAGTTGGCAAAATGAGCAGTTCTTC | TRBJ2-1 | . | TRBV20-1 | few
CASRTTRTGETYNEQYF | TGTGCCAGCAGAACAACCCGGACAGGGGAAACCTACAATGAGCAGTACTTC | TRBJ2-7 | TRBD1 | TRBV28 | .
CASRNRGSDEQYF | TGTGCCAGCAGGAACCGGGGGAGCGACGAGCAGTACTTC | TRBJ2-7 | . | TRBV12-3/TRBV12-4 | .
CAGSGTGGPWDTQYF | TGTGCCGGCAGCGGAACGGGGGGGCCCTGGGATACGCAGTATTTT | TRBJ2-3 | TRBD2 | TRBV7-3 | .
CASSSSLVNQPQHF | TGTGCCAGCAGCTCGAGCCTCGTCAATCAGCCCCAGCATTTT | TRBJ1-5 | . | TRBV7-2 | few
CASSPMGANYGYTF | TGTGCCAGCAGCCCCATGGGGGCTAACTATGGCTACACCTTC | TRBJ1-2 | . | TRBV7-9 | .
CASSSRGQLYQPQHF | TGTGCCAGCAGTTCAAGAGGACAGTTATATCAGCCCCAGCATTTT | TRBJ1-5 | . | TRBV6-9 | .
CASSQMVRMNTEAFF | TGCGCCAGCAGCCAAATGGTCAGAATGAACACTGAAGCTTTCTTT | TRBJ1-1 | . | TRBV4-1 | once
CSVKRLAEFF | TGCAGCGTTAAGCGGTTAGCTGAGTTCTTC | TRBJ2-1 | . | TRBV29-1 | .
CASSTGQGKTQYF | TGTGCCAGCAGTACTGGACAGGGGAAGACCCAGTACTTC | TRBJ2-5 | TRBD1 | TRBV6-5 | .